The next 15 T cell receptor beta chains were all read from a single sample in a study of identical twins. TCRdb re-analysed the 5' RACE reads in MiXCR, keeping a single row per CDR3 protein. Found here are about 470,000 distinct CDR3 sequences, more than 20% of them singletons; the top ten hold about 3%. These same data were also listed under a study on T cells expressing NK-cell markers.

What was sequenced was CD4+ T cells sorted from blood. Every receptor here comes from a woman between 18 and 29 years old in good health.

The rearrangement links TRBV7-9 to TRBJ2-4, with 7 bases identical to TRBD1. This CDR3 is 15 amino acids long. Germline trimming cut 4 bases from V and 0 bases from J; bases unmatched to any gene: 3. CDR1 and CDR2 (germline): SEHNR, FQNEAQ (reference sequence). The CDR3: CASSWDRQAKNIQYF. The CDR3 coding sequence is TGTGCCAGCAGCTGGGACAGACAAGCCAAAAACATTCAGTACTTC.

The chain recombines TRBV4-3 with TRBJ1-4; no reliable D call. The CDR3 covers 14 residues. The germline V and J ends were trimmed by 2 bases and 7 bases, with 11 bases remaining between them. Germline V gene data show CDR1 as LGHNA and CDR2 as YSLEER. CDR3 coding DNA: TGCGCCAGCAGCCAAATTACGGGAAGTGAAAAACTGTTTTTT. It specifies CASSQITGSEKLFF.

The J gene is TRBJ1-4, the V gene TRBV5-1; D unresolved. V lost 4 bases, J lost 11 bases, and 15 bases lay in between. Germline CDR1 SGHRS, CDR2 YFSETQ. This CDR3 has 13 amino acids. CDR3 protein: CASSPGSRRKLFF. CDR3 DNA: TGCGCCAGCAGCCCGGGATCCCGGAGGAAACTGTTTTTT.

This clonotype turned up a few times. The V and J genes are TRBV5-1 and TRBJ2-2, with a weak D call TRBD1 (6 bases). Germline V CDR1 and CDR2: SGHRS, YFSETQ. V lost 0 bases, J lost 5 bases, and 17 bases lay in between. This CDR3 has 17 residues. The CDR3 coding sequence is TGCGCCAGCAGCTTGGAAGGCTTAGCAGGGGTAACCGGGGAGCTGTTTTTT. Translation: CASSLEGLAGVTGELFF.

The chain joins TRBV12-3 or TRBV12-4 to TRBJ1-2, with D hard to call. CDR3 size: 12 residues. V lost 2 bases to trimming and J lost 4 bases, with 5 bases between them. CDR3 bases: TGTGCCAGCAGTTTACCTCCCTATGGCTACACCTTC. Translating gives CASSLPPYGYTF.

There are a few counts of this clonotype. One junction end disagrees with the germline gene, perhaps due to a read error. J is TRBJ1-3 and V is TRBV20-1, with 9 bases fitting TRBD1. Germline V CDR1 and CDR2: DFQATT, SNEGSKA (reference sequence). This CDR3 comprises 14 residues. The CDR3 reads CSATGQGSVNTIYF. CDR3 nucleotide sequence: TGCAGTGCTACGGGACAGGGCTCTGTAAACACCATATATTTT.

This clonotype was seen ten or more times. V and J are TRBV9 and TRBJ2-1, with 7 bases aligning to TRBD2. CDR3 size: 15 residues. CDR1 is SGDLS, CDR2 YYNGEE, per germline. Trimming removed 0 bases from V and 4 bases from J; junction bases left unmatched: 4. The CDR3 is CASSVVPSGYNEQFF. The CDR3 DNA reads TGTGCCAGCAGCGTAGTTCCTAGCGGATACAATGAGCAGTTCTTC.

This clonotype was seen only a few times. The CDR3 here is CASSQDRTSDEQFF. CDR3 nucleotide sequence: TGTGCCAGCAGCCAAGATCGGACTAGCGATGAGCAGTTCTTC. V usage is TRBV4-2 and J usage is TRBJ2-1; 9 positions agree with TRBD2. The CDR3 sequence is 14 residues long. The V gene end was trimmed by 0 bases and the J gene end by 8 bases; junction bases not matched to a gene: 2. Per germline, CDR1 LGHNA and CDR2 YNFKEQ.

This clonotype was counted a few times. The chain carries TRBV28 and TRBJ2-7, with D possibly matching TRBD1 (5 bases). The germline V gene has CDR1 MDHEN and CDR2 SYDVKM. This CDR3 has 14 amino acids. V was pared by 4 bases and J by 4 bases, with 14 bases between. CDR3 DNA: TGTGCCAGCAGTTCCGCCGGACATCGTTACGAGCAGTACTTC. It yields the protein CASSSAGHRYEQYF.

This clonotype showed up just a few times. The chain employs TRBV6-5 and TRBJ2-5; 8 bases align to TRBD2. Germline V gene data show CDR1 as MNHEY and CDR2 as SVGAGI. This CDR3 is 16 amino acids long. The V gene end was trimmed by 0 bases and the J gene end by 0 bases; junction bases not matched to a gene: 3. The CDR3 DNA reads TGTGCCAGCAGTTACTCTTATAGCGGGAACCAAGAGACCCAGTACTTC. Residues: CASSYSYSGNQETQYF.

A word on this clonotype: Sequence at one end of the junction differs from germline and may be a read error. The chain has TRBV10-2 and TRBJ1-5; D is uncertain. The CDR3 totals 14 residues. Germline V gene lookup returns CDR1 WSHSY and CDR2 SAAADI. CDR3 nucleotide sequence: TGCGCCAGCAGTCTATACGGTAGCAACCAGCCCCAGCATTTT. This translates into CASSLYGSNQPQHF.

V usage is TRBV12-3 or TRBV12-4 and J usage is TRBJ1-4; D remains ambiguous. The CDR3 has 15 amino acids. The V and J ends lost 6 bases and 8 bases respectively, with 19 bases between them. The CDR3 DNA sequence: TGTGCCAGCAGCCGAGGGAGGTCGGTTGGGGAAAAACTGTTTTTT. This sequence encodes CASSRGRSVGEKLFF.

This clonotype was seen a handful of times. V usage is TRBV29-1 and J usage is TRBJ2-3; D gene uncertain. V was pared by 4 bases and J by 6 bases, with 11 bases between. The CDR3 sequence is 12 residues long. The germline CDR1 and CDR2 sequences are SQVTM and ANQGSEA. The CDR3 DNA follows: TGCAGCGTTGCCCGGAGTTTGGATACGCAGTATTTT. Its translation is CSVARSLDTQYF.

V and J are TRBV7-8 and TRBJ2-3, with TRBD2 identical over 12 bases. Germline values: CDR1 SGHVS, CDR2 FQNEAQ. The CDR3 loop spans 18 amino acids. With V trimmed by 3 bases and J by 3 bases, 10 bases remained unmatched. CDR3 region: CASSLIYGLAGNTDTQYF. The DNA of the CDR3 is TGTGCCAGCAGCTTGATTTACGGACTAGCGGGGAATACAGATACGCAGTATTTT.

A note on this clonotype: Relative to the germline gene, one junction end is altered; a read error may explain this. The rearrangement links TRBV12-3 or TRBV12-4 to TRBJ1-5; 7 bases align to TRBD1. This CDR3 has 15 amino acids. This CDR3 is CASRGNRGGNQPHHF. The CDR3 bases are TGTGCCAGCAGGGGAAACAGGGGAGGGAATCAGCCCCATCATTTT.